This T cell receptor beta chain is drawn from a study of cytomegalovirus exposure and HLA in healthy donors. Study-wide results and caveats: A list of 150 to 200 TCR beta chains associated with cytomegalovirus was given.

It was with 60 Vbeta and 13 Jbeta primers that the PCR ran. Some clones are missing from TCRdb's copy, which holds only in-frame ones; the method was immunoSEQ multiplex PCR. This sample's table has 90,000 to 150,000 clones. With respect to this clone: Its antigen is unidentified.

The CDR3 has 16 amino acids. The ends lost 4 bases at V and 5 bases at J; junction bases unmatched: 9. Germline V gene lookup returns CDR1 KGHSH and CDR2 LQKENI. The chain is built from TRBV18 and TRBJ2-2, with 8 positions matching TRBD1. The material sequenced was PBMCs. This receptor was taken from a young man in good health and CMV-seronegative. The CDR3 DNA follows: TGTGCCAGCTCACAGGGGACAGGAGTCGGTACCGGGGAGCTGTTTTTT. Amino acids: CASSQGTGVGTGELFF.